This T cell receptor (beta chain) was identified during a study of control samples from healthy donors and cancer patients. The CDR3 runs 13 residues. V dropped 10 bases and J dropped 1 base, with 13 bases sitting between them. Germline V gives CDR1 KGHDR, CDR2 SFDVKD. The data were produced by immunoSEQ multiplex PCR, yet TCRdb's version contains in-frame clones alone and is incomplete. The sample consists of 70,000 or so clones, roughly nine tenths of them appearing once. This sequence joins TRBV24-1 and TRBJ2-7, with D possibly TRBD2 on 6 matching bases. This TCR derives from a man aged 55-75 years with lung cancer. The material sequenced was PBMCs. CDR3 sequence (DNA): TGTGCCACGGCGGGATCCCCTTCCTACGAGCAGTACTTC. It translates to CATAGSPSYEQYF.